Listed below are T cell receptor beta chains from one sample, sequenced in a study of blood T cells in healthy people across ages. TCRdb re-analysed the 5' RACE reads in MiXCR, keeping a single row per CDR3 protein. Of nearly 1 million distinct CDR3 sequences detected, roughly 47% appear once; the ten largest clones hold about 20%. The sample comprised blood. The receptor source for this set is a woman between 55 and 75 years old in good health. Both conserved end residues are part of each CDR3. A D gene is named only where the DNA matches it firmly. Size tells how often a clone was seen (once, few, many) or the class of an expanded clone, and some rows leave it out.

clone size,V gene,D gene,J gene,CDR3 protein,CDR3 DNA
NA,TRBV13,TRBD1,TRBJ2-1,CASSPMGQGANEQFF,TGTGCCAGCAGCCCGATGGGACAGGGGGCTAATGAGCAGTTCTTC
NA,TRBV5-6,TRBD2,TRBJ2-4,CASSLLAGVVKNIQYF,TGTGCCAGCAGCTTATTAGCGGGAGTGGTCAAAAACATTCAGTACTTC
NA,TRBV20-1,NA,TRBJ2-1,CSARDPTHPTGLNEQFF,TGCAGTGCTAGAGATCCGACCCACCCTACAGGGCTAAATGAGCAGTTCTTC
NA,TRBV20-1,NA,TRBJ1-1,CSARVRAGQAFF,TGCAGTGCTAGAGTTAGGGCAGGGCAAGCTTTCTTT
many,TRBV29-1,NA,TRBJ1-5,CSVEMSGDQPQHF,TGCAGCGTTGAAATGTCAGGGGATCAGCCCCAGCATTTT
once,TRBV25-1,TRBD2,TRBJ2-7,CAGRGSGSHEQYF,TGTGCCGGCAGGGGTAGCGGGAGCCACGAGCAGTACTTC
NA,TRBV27,NA,TRBJ1-1,CASSEIPQGKAFF,TGTGCCAGCAGCGAAATCCCCCAAGGGAAAGCTTTCTTT
few,TRBV4-1,TRBD2,TRBJ2-3,CASSQYGTSGRSTDTQYF,TGCGCCAGCAGCCAGTATGGGACTAGCGGGAGGAGCACAGATACGCAGTATTTT
NA,TRBV4-3,NA,TRBJ2-2,CASSQTPTNTGELFF,TGCGCCAGCAGCCAAACACCCACGAACACCGGGGAGCTGTTTTTT
NA,TRBV20-1,NA,TRBJ2-7,CSASPATGLGTREQYF,TGCAGTGCTAGTCCCGCTACGGGACTGGGGACTCGGGAGCAGTACTTC
NA,TRBV4-1,NA,TRBJ2-7,CASSQDLRLGVYEQYF,TGCGCCAGCAGCCAAGATCTACGACTGGGGGTCTACGAGCAGTACTTC
once,TRBV7-9,NA,TRBJ2-3,CASSLAETRTTDTQYF,TGTGCCAGCAGCTTAGCGGAGACTAGAACCACAGATACGCAGTATTTT
NA,TRBV15,TRBD2,TRBJ2-5,CATSRGGRADKETQYF,TGTGCCACCAGCAGGGGCGGGAGGGCCGATAAAGAGACCCAGTACTTC
many,TRBV18,TRBD1,TRBJ1-6,CASSPGQGESPLHF,TGTGCCAGCTCGCCGGGACAGGGTGAATCACCCCTCCACTTT
few,TRBV20-1,NA,TRBJ2-3,CSAETGADTQYF,TGCAGTGCGGAGACCGGGGCAGATACGCAGTATTTT
NA,TRBV5-1,NA,TRBJ1-1,CASTATEMNTEAFF,TGCGCCAGCACCGCGACAGAAATGAACACTGAAGCTTTCTTT
few,TRBV6-6,TRBD2,TRBJ2-3,CASSYSSSLAGASDTQYF,TGTGCCAGCAGTTACTCGAGCTCCCTAGCGGGAGCCTCAGATACGCAGTATTTT
few,TRBV10-3,NA,TRBJ1-3,CAISVRDSGNTIYF,TGTGCCATCAGTGTGAGGGATTCTGGAAACACCATATATTTT
few,TRBV12-3/TRBV12-4,NA,TRBJ2-7,CASSPLGLEQYF,TGTGCCAGCAGTCCATTGGGCCTCGAGCAGTACTTC
NA,TRBV3-1,TRBD2,TRBJ2-7,CASSQAPGRFYEQYF,TGTGCCAGCAGCCAAGCCCCCGGGAGGTTTTACGAGCAGTACTTC
NA,TRBV20-1,NA,TRBJ2-1,CSASHAVYNEQFF,TGCAGTGCTAGTCATGCTGTGTACAATGAGCAGTTCTTC
few,TRBV6-5,NA,TRBJ2-7,CASSAGGGSYEQYF,TGTGCCAGCAGTGCCGGGGGTGGGTCCTACGAGCAGTACTTC
NA,TRBV9,TRBD2,TRBJ2-5,CASTGRGGETQYF,TGTGCCAGCACCGGGAGGGGAGGAGAGACCCAGTACTTC
NA,TRBV29-1,NA,TRBJ2-7,CSVGGVGDSFGEQYF,TGCAGCGTGGGGGGAGTTGGGGATTCGTTCGGCGAGCAGTACTTC
NA,TRBV20-1,NA,TRBJ2-1,CSAPSREIELESYNEQFF,TGCAGTGCTCCTTCCCGGGAAATTGAACTGGAATCCTACAATGAGCAGTTCTTC
few,TRBV6-6,TRBD1,TRBJ2-7,CASSLVRDRGDEQYF,TGTGCCAGCAGTTTAGTGCGGGACAGGGGCGACGAGCAGTACTTC
NA,TRBV20-1,NA,TRBJ2-3,CSATPPPGEADTQYF,TGCAGTGCTACACCTCCTCCGGGAGAGGCAGATACGCAGTATTTT
few,TRBV12-3/TRBV12-4,TRBD2,TRBJ2-3,CASRTSGSFADTQYF,TGTGCCAGCAGGACTAGCGGGAGTTTTGCAGATACGCAGTATTTT
few,TRBV6-5,NA,TRBJ2-5,CAALSLPCTQETQYF,TGTGCCGCCCTAAGTCTCCCTTGCACTCAAGAGACCCAGTACTTC
many,TRBV5-1,TRBD1,TRBJ2-7,CASSLDRAYEQYF,TGTGCCAGCAGCTTGGACAGGGCCTACGAGCAGTACTTC
NA,TRBV5-1,TRBD2,TRBJ2-1,CASSPGTSWDEQFF,TGCGCCAGCAGCCCAGGGACTAGCTGGGATGAGCAGTTCTTC
NA,TRBV4-1,NA,TRBJ1-5,CASSQVVSSNQPQHF,TGCGCCAGCAGCCAAGTTGTGTCGAGCAATCAGCCCCAGCATTTT
NA,TRBV20-1,TRBD2,TRBJ2-1,CSERSVAGAYNEQFF,TGCAGTGAAAGGTCCGTAGCGGGAGCTTACAATGAGCAGTTCTTC
NA,TRBV25-1,NA,TRBJ1-2,CASSRGSDYGYTF,TGTGCCAGCAGTAGGGGGTCGGACTATGGCTACACCTTC
NA,TRBV10-3,TRBD2,TRBJ2-3,CAIRTSGINADTQYF,TGTGCCATCAGGACTAGCGGGATTAACGCAGATACGCAGTATTTT
NA,TRBV7-2,TRBD2,TRBJ2-7,CASSNSGRPIHEQYF,TGTGCCAGCAGCAATAGCGGGAGGCCGATCCACGAGCAGTACTTC
NA,TRBV28,TRBD1,TRBJ2-3,CASRDRVGTDTQYF,TGTGCCAGCAGGGACAGGGTGGGAACAGATACGCAGTATTTT
NA,TRBV11-2,NA,TRBJ2-5,CASSLLGGSVTQYF,TGTGCCAGCAGCTTACTGGGCGGTAGTGTGACCCAGTACTTC
NA,TRBV10-3,TRBD1,TRBJ1-2,CAISEVLGQGRYTF,TGTGCCATCAGTGAGGTCTTGGGACAGGGTCGGTACACCTTC
many,TRBV28,TRBD2,TRBJ2-1,CASRGGVAYNEQFF,TGTGCCAGTCGGGGGGGGGTAGCATACAATGAGCAGTTCTTC
NA,TRBV28,NA,TRBJ1-5,CASSLSPGPYSNQPQHF,TGTGCCAGCAGTTTATCGCCGGGACCTTATAGCAATCAGCCCCAGCATTTT
few,TRBV20-1,NA,TRBJ2-1,CSAPGPAYNEQFF,TGCAGTGCCCCTGGGCCCGCCTACAATGAGCAGTTCTTC
NA,TRBV28,TRBD1,TRBJ2-1,CASRNSRGTSTGLNEQFF,TGTGCCAGCCGAAACTCCAGGGGGACCTCAACAGGCCTCAATGAGCAGTTCTTC
NA,TRBV5-1,TRBD2,TRBJ2-5,CASRREREAQETQYF,TGCGCCAGCAGACGTGAGCGGGAGGCCCAAGAGACCCAGTACTTC
few,TRBV7-2,TRBD2,TRBJ2-3,CASTTSGTYTDTQYF,TGTGCCAGCACGACTAGCGGGACTTACACAGATACGCAGTATTTT
NA,TRBV9,NA,TRBJ2-5,CASSVGRNLARETQYF,TGTGCCAGCAGCGTAGGAAGAAATCTGGCAAGAGAGACCCAGTACTTC
NA,TRBV7-9,TRBD2,TRBJ2-5,CASSWKTGTSGQETQYF,TGTGCCAGCAGCTGGAAAACCGGGACTAGCGGACAAGAGACCCAGTACTTC
NA,TRBV3-1,NA,TRBJ1-2,CASSQENGRGYTF,TGTGCCAGCAGCCAAGAGAACGGGCGGGGCTACACCTTC
NA,TRBV4-1,NA,TRBJ2-7,CASSPTGSSPYEQYF,TGCGCCAGCAGCCCAACGGGAAGCAGCCCATACGAGCAGTACTTC
few,TRBV20-1,TRBD2,TRBJ2-5,CSAAPRTRLKTQYF,TGCAGTGCCGCACCTAGGACTAGACTAAAGACCCAGTACTTC
NA,TRBV24-1,NA,TRBJ2-6,CATSDPPNSGANVLTF,TGTGCCACCAGTGACCCTCCGAACTCTGGGGCCAACGTCCTGACTTTC
NA,TRBV18,NA,TRBJ2-3,CASSPSGSGTSTDTQYF,TGTGCCAGCTCACCGTCGGGCAGCGGGACAAGCACAGATACGCAGTATTTT